The rows below give T cell receptor beta chains drawn from one sample of a study of T cells in Graves' hyperthyroidism and ophthalmopathy. TCRdb used MiXCR to reprocess the multiplex PCR reads, holding one entry per CDR3 protein. Of around 240,000 distinct CDR3 sequences listed, 13% to 15% are singletons. The sample comprised blood. The receptors derive from a woman in her thirties or forties with Graves' hyperthyroidism that later progressed to Graves' ophthalmopathy. The CDR3 runs from the conserved cysteine through the conserved F or W. D genes are given only for firm matches. For some rows the clone size is stated as once, few or many, or as a class when expanded; others skip it.

j_call: TRBJ1-6
d_call: TRBD1
v_call: TRBV7-9
clone_size: many
cdr3_aa: CASSPGTGRNSPLHF
cdr3_nt: TGTGCCAGCAGCCCCGGGACAGGGAGGAATTCACCCCTCCACTTT

j_call: TRBJ2-7
d_call: .
v_call: TRBV5-6
clone_size: many
cdr3_aa: CASSGTASYEQYF
cdr3_nt: TGTGCCAGCAGCGGGACTGCCTCCTACGAGCAGTACTTC

j_call: TRBJ2-7
d_call: .
v_call: TRBV28
clone_size: many
cdr3_aa: CASTGLGTSEQYF
cdr3_nt: TGTGCCAGCACCGGATTAGGGACAAGCGAGCAGTACTTC

j_call: TRBJ2-3
d_call: TRBD2
v_call: TRBV6-5
clone_size: .
cdr3_aa: CASSYSLWTSGITDTQYF
cdr3_nt: TGTGCCAGCAGTTACTCGCTGTGGACTAGCGGTATCACAGATACGCAGTATTTT

j_call: TRBJ2-3
d_call: .
v_call: TRBV18
clone_size: many
cdr3_aa: CASSPSRSSDTQYF
cdr3_nt: TGTGCCAGCTCACCGTCTCGATCATCCGATACGCAGTATTTT

j_call: TRBJ2-7
d_call: .
v_call: TRBV19
clone_size: few
cdr3_aa: CASSSGGANHEQYF
cdr3_nt: TGTGCCAGTAGTTCGGGGGGCGCGAATCACGAGCAGTACTTC

j_call: TRBJ2-1
d_call: .
v_call: TRBV9
clone_size: .
cdr3_aa: CASSAMEGTYNEQFF
cdr3_nt: TGTGCCAGCAGCGCCATGGAGGGAACCTACAATGAGCAGTTCTTC

j_call: TRBJ1-1
d_call: TRBD1
v_call: TRBV19
clone_size: many
cdr3_aa: CASRDRGTEAFF
cdr3_nt: TGTGCCAGTAGGGACAGGGGCACTGAAGCTTTCTTT

j_call: TRBJ2-1
d_call: .
v_call: TRBV6-1
clone_size: many
cdr3_aa: CALGGNEQFF
cdr3_nt: TGTGCCCTCGGGGGTAATGAGCAGTTCTTC

j_call: TRBJ2-7
d_call: .
v_call: TRBV9
clone_size: many
cdr3_aa: CASSPTIKTSREQYF
cdr3_nt: TGTGCCAGCAGCCCGACGATTAAGACTAGTCGGGAGCAGTACTTC

j_call: TRBJ1-3
d_call: .
v_call: TRBV27
clone_size: many
cdr3_aa: CASSFSFGDTIYF
cdr3_nt: TGTGCCAGCAGTTTTTCGTTCGGTGACACCATATATTTT

j_call: TRBJ2-2
d_call: .
v_call: TRBV20-1
clone_size: many
cdr3_aa: CSATSPEREGGTGELFF
cdr3_nt: TGCAGTGCTACGAGCCCCGAGCGGGAAGGGGGGACCGGGGAGCTGTTTTTT

j_call: TRBJ2-1
d_call: TRBD2
v_call: TRBV9
clone_size: many
cdr3_aa: CASSVSGRAVNEQFF
cdr3_nt: TGTGCCAGCAGCGTAAGCGGGAGGGCCGTCAATGAGCAGTTCTTC

j_call: TRBJ1-5
d_call: .
v_call: TRBV28
clone_size: many
cdr3_aa: CASSFDYQPQHF
cdr3_nt: TGTGCCAGCAGTTTCGACTATCAGCCCCAGCATTTT

j_call: TRBJ2-2
d_call: .
v_call: TRBV7-9
clone_size: many
cdr3_aa: CASSRGVTGELFF
cdr3_nt: TGTGCCAGCAGCCGAGGGGTGACCGGGGAGCTGTTTTTT

j_call: TRBJ2-7
d_call: .
v_call: TRBV28
clone_size: once
cdr3_aa: CASSRTYEQYF
cdr3_nt: TGTGCCAGCAGCCGTACCTACGAGCAGTACTTC

j_call: TRBJ1-2
d_call: .
v_call: TRBV11-3
clone_size: many
cdr3_aa: CASSGLPGTAYGYTF
cdr3_nt: TGTGCCAGCAGCGGTCTGCCAGGCACGGCGTATGGCTACACCTTC

j_call: TRBJ2-1
d_call: .
v_call: TRBV19
clone_size: few
cdr3_aa: CASSQKGKNNEQFF
cdr3_nt: TGTGCCAGTAGCCAAAAGGGAAAAAACAATGAGCAGTTCTTC

j_call: TRBJ2-5
d_call: TRBD2
v_call: TRBV30
clone_size: many
cdr3_aa: CAWGLAGGYQETQYF
cdr3_nt: TGTGCCTGGGGGCTAGCGGGAGGCTACCAAGAGACCCAGTACTTC

j_call: TRBJ2-3
d_call: .
v_call: TRBV12-3/TRBV12-4
clone_size: many
cdr3_aa: CASSLGPSATDTQYF
cdr3_nt: TGTGCCAGCAGTTTAGGGCCTAGCGCCACAGATACGCAGTATTTT

j_call: TRBJ1-1
d_call: .
v_call: TRBV7-2
clone_size: many
cdr3_aa: CASSLYPDTNTEAFF
cdr3_nt: TGTGCCAGCAGCTTATACCCGGATACGAACACTGAAGCTTTCTTT

j_call: TRBJ1-2
d_call: .
v_call: TRBV12-3/TRBV12-4
clone_size: .
cdr3_aa: CASRKRDSPANYGYTF
cdr3_nt: TGTGCCAGCAGAAAGAGAGACAGCCCAGCTAACTATGGCTACACCTTC

j_call: TRBJ2-1
d_call: .
v_call: TRBV29-1
clone_size: many
cdr3_aa: CSVVLSYNEQFF
cdr3_nt: TGCAGCGTTGTCCTCTCGTACAATGAGCAGTTCTTC

j_call: TRBJ2-2
d_call: .
v_call: TRBV4-1
clone_size: few
cdr3_aa: CASSQELGNGELFF
cdr3_nt: TGCGCCAGCAGCCAAGAATTGGGGAACGGGGAGCTGTTTTTT

j_call: TRBJ2-2
d_call: .
v_call: TRBV7-9
clone_size: .
cdr3_aa: CASSLTRGAVLGELFF
cdr3_nt: TGTGCCAGCAGCTTAACCCGCGGGGCAGTTCTCGGGGAGCTGTTTTTT

j_call: TRBJ2-3
d_call: TRBD1
v_call: TRBV20-1
clone_size: many
cdr3_aa: CSPDRGTDTQYF
cdr3_nt: TGCAGCCCGGACAGGGGAACAGATACGCAGTATTTT

j_call: TRBJ2-2
d_call: .
v_call: TRBV7-9
clone_size: few
cdr3_aa: CASSSTYFDTGELFF
cdr3_nt: TGTGCCAGCAGCTCCACCTACTTCGACACCGGGGAGCTGTTTTTT

j_call: TRBJ1-1
d_call: .
v_call: TRBV2
clone_size: .
cdr3_aa: CASSVWQSEAFF
cdr3_nt: TGTGCCAGCAGTGTCTGGCAGTCTGAAGCTTTCTTT

j_call: TRBJ1-1
d_call: .
v_call: TRBV5-4
clone_size: many
cdr3_aa: CASTLTGENTEAFF
cdr3_nt: TGTGCCAGCACCCTTACCGGGGAGAACACTGAAGCTTTCTTT

j_call: TRBJ1-5
d_call: TRBD1
v_call: TRBV5-1
clone_size: .
cdr3_aa: CASSRGQGPNQPQHF
cdr3_nt: TGCGCCAGCAGCAGGGGACAGGGCCCTAATCAGCCCCAGCATTTT

j_call: TRBJ1-1
d_call: .
v_call: TRBV11-2
clone_size: once
cdr3_aa: CASSLGFGYRGTMNTEAFF
cdr3_nt: TGTGCCAGCAGCTTAGGCTTTGGGTACCGGGGGACCATGAACACTGAAGCTTTCTTT

j_call: TRBJ1-2
d_call: TRBD1
v_call: TRBV28
clone_size: .
cdr3_aa: CASSLTGVGYGYTF
cdr3_nt: TGTGCCAGCAGTTTGACAGGGGTGGGCTATGGCTACACCTTC